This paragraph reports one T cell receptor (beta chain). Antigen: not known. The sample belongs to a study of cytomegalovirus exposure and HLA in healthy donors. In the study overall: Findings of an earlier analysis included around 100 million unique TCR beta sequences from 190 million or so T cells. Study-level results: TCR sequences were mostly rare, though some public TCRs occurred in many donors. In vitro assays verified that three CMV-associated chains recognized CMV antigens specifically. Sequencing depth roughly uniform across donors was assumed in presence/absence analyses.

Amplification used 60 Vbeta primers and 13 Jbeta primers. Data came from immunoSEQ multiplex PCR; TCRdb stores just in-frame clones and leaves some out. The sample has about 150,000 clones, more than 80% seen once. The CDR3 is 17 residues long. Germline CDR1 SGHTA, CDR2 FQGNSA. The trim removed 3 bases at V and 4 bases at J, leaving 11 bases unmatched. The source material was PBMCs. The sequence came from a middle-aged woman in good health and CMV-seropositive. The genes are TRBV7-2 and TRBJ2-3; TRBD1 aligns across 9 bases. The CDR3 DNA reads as TGTGCCAGCAGCTTCGGGACAGGGTTCGTCGACGCAGATACGCAGTATTTT. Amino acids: CASSFGTGFVDADTQYF.